The 16 T cell receptor beta chains in this list originate from one sample, sequenced in a study of T cell responses to AZD1222 COVID-19 vaccine. Sequenced by immunoSEQ multiplex PCR; TCRdb stores in-frame clones only, minus some. The table lists 110,000 to 150,000 clones, over 90% of them singletons. Sample: peripheral blood, taken on day 0 of AZD1222 vaccination. The source of these receptors is an adult in good health.

J is TRBJ2-5 and V is TRBV7-9, with 10 bases identical to TRBD2. Germline CDR1 and CDR2: SEHNR and FQNEAQ (reference sequence). This CDR3 region has 16 residues. The trim removed 1 base at V and 5 bases at J, leaving 7 bases unmatched. CDR3 nucleotide sequence: TGTGCCAGCAGCTTAGTACCTAGCGGGAGATGGGAGACCCAGTACTTC. Translating gives CASSLVPSGRWETQYF.

The rearrangement joins TRBV30 to TRBJ1-2; D not resolved. Germline CDR1 GTSNPN, CDR2 SVGIG (reference sequence). The CDR3 totals 12 residues. The germline V and J ends were trimmed by 2 bases and 6 bases, with 10 bases remaining between them. For the CDR3, the DNA is TGTGCCTGGAGTCGGTTGGTCCATGGCTACACCTTC. It translates to CAWSRLVHGYTF.

This clone showed up just once. V gene TRBV5-4 combines with J gene TRBJ2-7, with D maybe TRBD2 (6 bases). The CDR3 runs 16 residues. Germline values: CDR1 SGHNT, CDR2 YYREEE (reference sequence). V shed 4 bases and J shed 2 bases, with 19 bases lying between them. In DNA form, the CDR3 reads TGTGCCAGCAGCCCGGCCCCAGGGACTGTTACCTACGAGCAGTACTTC. Translation gives CASSPAPGTVTYEQYF.

The chain combines TRBV7-8 with TRBJ2-2; D is perhaps TRBD2 (5 bases). V was pared by 3 bases and J by 3 bases, with 11 bases between. The CDR3 spans 15 residues. Germline V gene lookup returns CDR1 SGHVS and CDR2 FQNEAQ. The CDR3, as DNA: TGTGCCAGCAGCTTTAGGCCGGGATACACCGGGGAGCTGTTTTTT. This sequence encodes CASSFRPGYTGELFF.

The V and J genes are TRBV6-1 and TRBJ1-4, with 9 bases lining up with TRBD1. V lost 1 base and J lost 7; bases outside the gene matches: 4. CDR1 and CDR2 from the germline V gene are MNHNS and SASEGT. The CDR3 consists of 15 residues. CDR3 protein: CASSEGGQGGEKLFF. In nucleotides, the CDR3 is TGTGCCAGCAGTGAAGGGGGACAGGGAGGTGAAAAACTGTTTTTT.

The gene calls are TRBV4-1 and TRBJ2-3; 8 nucleotides line up with TRBD1. V dropped 1 base and J dropped 5; count of bases not matched to a gene: 8. The CDR3 has 16 residues. CDR1 and CDR2 (germline): MGHRA, YSYEKL. CDR3 protein: CASSQGTGPAQDTQYF. CDR3 in DNA: TGCGCCAGCAGCCAAGGGACAGGGCCCGCCCAAGATACGCAGTATTTT.

This chain uses TRBV29-1 with TRBJ2-1; the D gene is possibly TRBD1 (7 bases). CDR1 is SQVTM, CDR2 ANQGSEA, per germline. V shed 5 bases and J shed 6 bases, with 20 bases lying between them. This CDR3 region has 15 residues. CDR3: CSVLNLDREVNEQFF. CDR3 nucleotide sequence: TGCAGCGTTCTGAATTTAGACAGGGAGGTCAATGAGCAGTTCTTC.

J is TRBJ2-7 and V is TRBV7-9, with D perhaps matching TRBD1 (6 bases). Trimming left V 4 bases short and J 2 bases short, with 15 bases between. The CDR3 runs 15 residues. Germline CDR1 reads SEHNR; CDR2 reads FQNEAQ (reference sequence). CDR3 amino acids: CASSSTGLDPYEQYF. CDR3 sequence (DNA): TGTGCCAGCAGCTCGACAGGCCTAGACCCCTACGAGCAGTACTTC.

The V call is TRBV5-4, the J call TRBJ2-7, with D tentatively TRBD2 (6 bases). V was clipped by 3 bases and J by 2 bases, with 12 bases between them. Germline V gives CDR1 SGHNT, CDR2 YYREEE (reference sequence). CDR3 size: 14 residues. In DNA, the CDR3 is TGTGCCAGCAGCTCCGCGACTAGAACCTACGAGCAGTACTTC. This sequence encodes CASSSATRTYEQYF.

The V call is TRBV24-1, the J call TRBJ2-5, with D perhaps matching TRBD1 (6 bases). From germline, CDR1 is KGHDR and CDR2 SFDVKD. CDR3 length equals 14 residues. With 3 bases removed from V and 3 bases from J, the gap between germline ends came to 10 bases. The CDR3 loop reads CATSDGAGEETQYF. The CDR3 bases are TGTGCCACCAGTGATGGGGCAGGGGAAGAGACCCAGTACTTC.

The sample holds one count of this clone. This chain connects TRBV24-1 to TRBJ2-7; D is undetermined. From germline, CDR1 is KGHDR and CDR2 SFDVKD. There are 14 residues in the CDR3. Deletions cut 8 bases from V and 1 base from J, with 14 bases between. This CDR3 is CATTPVRASYEQYF. CDR3 DNA sequence: TGTGCCACCACCCCCGTCCGGGCTTCCTACGAGCAGTACTTC.

As for this clone: Other DNA sequences in this sample translate to the same CDR3. V and J are TRBV5-1 and TRBJ1-1; D gene ambiguous. Germline V gives CDR1 SGHRS, CDR2 YFSETQ. The CDR3 loop spans 14 amino acids. Trimming took 1 base from V and 1 from J, leaving 8 bases between them. The CDR3 spells CASSLLPQNTEAFF. The DNA of the CDR3 is TGCGCCAGCAGCTTGCTACCCCAGAACACTGAAGCTTTCTTT.

The chain uses TRBV7-2 and TRBJ2-3; D gene ambiguous. Germline V gene lookup returns CDR1 SGHTA and CDR2 FQGNSA. V gave up 0 bases and J gave up 2 bases, with 0 bases separating them. The CDR3 totals 12 residues. CDR3 bases: TGTGCCAGCAGCTTAGCCACAGATACGCAGTATTTT. Protein: CASSLATDTQYF. Together with reference TRBV7-2 and TRBJ2-3, the CDR3 gives the full variable domain: GAGVSQSPSNKVTEKGKDVELRCDPISGHTALYWYRQSLGQGLEFLIYFQGNSAPDKSGLPSDRFSAERTGGSVSTLTIQRTQQEDSAVYLCASSLATDTQYFGPGTRLTVL.

V gene TRBV6-5 combines with J gene TRBJ1-1; TRBD1 is a possible D gene (5 bases). Trimming stripped 2 bases from V and 5 bases from J, with 12 bases between. The V gene's germline CDR1 is MNHEY and CDR2 SVGAGI. This CDR3 has 14 amino acids. The CDR3 spells CASSYREGVTEAFF. The CDR3 DNA is TGTGCCAGCAGTTACCGGGAAGGGGTGACTGAAGCTTTCTTT.

The table lists this clone with a few counts. This chain connects TRBV29-1 to TRBJ1-1; D remains ambiguous. Trimming took 4 bases from V and 0 from J, leaving 9 bases between them. From germline, CDR1 is SQVTM and CDR2 ANQGSEA. The CDR3 runs to 13 residues. The CDR3 DNA follows: TGCAGCGTTGGATCGGAGCTGAACACTGAAGCTTTCTTT. It codes for CSVGSELNTEAFF.

The CDR3 coding sequence is TGTGCCAGCAGCTTCGGACAGGGCCCCTGGGGCTACACCTTC. Its translation is CASSFGQGPWGYTF. The chain combines TRBV5-6 with TRBJ1-2; 8 positions match TRBD1. V trimming: 2 bases; J trimming: 8 bases; junction bases outside the gene matches: 8. The CDR3 has 14 amino acids. Per the germline V gene, CDR1 is SGHDT and CDR2 is YYEEEE.